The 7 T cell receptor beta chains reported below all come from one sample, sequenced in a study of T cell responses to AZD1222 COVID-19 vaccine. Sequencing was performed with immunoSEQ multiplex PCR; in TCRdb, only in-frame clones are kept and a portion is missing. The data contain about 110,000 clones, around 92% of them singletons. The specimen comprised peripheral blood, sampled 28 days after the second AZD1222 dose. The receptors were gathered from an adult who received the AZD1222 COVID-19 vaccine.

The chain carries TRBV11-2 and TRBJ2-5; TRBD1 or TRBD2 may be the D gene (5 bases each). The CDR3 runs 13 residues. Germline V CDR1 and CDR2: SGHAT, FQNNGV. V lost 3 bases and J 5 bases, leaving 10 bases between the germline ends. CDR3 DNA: TGTGCCAGCAGCTTTAGCAGGGAGGAGACCCAGTACTTC. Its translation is CASSFSREETQYF. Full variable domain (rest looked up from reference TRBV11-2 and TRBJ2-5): EAGVAQSPRYKIIEKRQSVAFWCNPISGHATLYWYQQILGQGPKLLIQFQNNGVVDDSQLPKDRFSAERLKGVDSTLKIQPAKLEDSAVYLCASSFSREETQYFGPGTRLLVL.

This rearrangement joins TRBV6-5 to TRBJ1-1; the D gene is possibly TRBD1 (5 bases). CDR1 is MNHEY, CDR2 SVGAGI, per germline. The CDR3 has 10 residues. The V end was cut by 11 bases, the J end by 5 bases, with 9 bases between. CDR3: CAGGGTEAFF. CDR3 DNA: TGTGCCGGGGGGGGGACTGAAGCTTTCTTT.

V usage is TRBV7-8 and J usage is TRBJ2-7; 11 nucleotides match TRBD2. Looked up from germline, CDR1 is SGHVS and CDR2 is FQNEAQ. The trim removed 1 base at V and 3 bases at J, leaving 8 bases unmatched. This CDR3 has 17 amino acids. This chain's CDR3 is CASSLGHIAGGVYEQYF. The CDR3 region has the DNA TGTGCCAGCAGCTTAGGACATATAGCGGGGGGGGTCTACGAGCAGTACTTC.

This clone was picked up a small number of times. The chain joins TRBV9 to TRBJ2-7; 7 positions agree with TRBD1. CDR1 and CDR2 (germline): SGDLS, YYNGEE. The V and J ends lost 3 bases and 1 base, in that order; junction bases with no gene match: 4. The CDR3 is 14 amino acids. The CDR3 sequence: CASSERDRSYEQYF. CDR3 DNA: TGTGCCAGCAGCGAACGGGACAGATCCTACGAGCAGTACTTC.

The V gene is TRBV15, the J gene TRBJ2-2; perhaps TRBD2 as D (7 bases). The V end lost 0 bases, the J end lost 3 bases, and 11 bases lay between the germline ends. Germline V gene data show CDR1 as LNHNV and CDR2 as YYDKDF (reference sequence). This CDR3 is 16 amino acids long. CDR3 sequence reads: CATSREAGAHTGELFF. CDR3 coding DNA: TGTGCCACCAGCAGAGAGGCGGGGGCCCACACCGGGGAGCTGTTTTTT.

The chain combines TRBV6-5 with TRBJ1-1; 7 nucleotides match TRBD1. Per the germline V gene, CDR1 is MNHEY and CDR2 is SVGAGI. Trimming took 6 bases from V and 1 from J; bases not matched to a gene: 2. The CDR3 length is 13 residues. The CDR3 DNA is TGTGCCAGCAGCGACAGGGCGAACACTGAAGCTTTCTTT. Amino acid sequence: CASSDRANTEAFF.

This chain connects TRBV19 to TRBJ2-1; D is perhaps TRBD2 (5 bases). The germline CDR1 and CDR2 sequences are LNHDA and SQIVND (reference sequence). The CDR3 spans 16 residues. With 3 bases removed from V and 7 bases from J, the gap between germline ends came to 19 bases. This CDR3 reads CASSMPGSVGGNEQFF. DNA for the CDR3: TGTGCCAGTAGTATGCCGGGCAGTGTAGGCGGGAATGAGCAGTTCTTC.